Listed here are 3 T cell receptor beta chains from one sample, sequenced in a study of OX40 agonist ivuxolimab in advanced cancers. Clones were sequenced by immunoSEQ multiplex PCR, and TCRdb holds only the in-frame ones, with some missing. The sample lists approximately 70,000 clones; roughly 84% were seen once. The specimen was CD4+ or CD8+ T cells sorted from blood, collected in a trial of the OX40 agonist ivuxolimab. The source of these receptors is an adult with an advanced solid tumor such as melanoma, head and neck, liver or kidney cancer.

The chain carries TRBV10-3 and TRBJ2-3; D is unresolved. CDR1 ENHRY and CDR2 SYGVKD come from the germline V gene. V shed 2 bases and J shed 5 bases, with 5 bases lying between them. The length of the CDR3 is 12 residues. The CDR3 DNA sequence: TGTGCCATCAGTGAGCTCGGAGATACGCAGTATTTT. Residues: CAISELGDTQYF.

V usage is TRBV5-5 and J usage is TRBJ2-5, with a possible D match to TRBD2 (5 bases). V dropped 5 bases and J dropped 2 bases, with 13 bases sitting between them. CDR1 and CDR2 from the germline V gene are SGHKS and YYEKEE (reference sequence). The CDR3 loop spans 14 amino acids. Here the CDR3 DNA reads TGTGCCAGCAGTGGACTGGGGATTCAAGAGACCCAGTACTTC. Translating gives CASSGLGIQETQYF.

This clone was seen just once. The chain recombines TRBV6-1 with TRBJ1-2, with a weak D call TRBD1 (5 bases). Germline loops: CDR1 MNHNS, CDR2 SASEGT. The CDR3 spans 12 residues. V was clipped by 8 bases and J by 7 bases, with 14 bases between them. The CDR3 here is CASATPGRGYTF. CDR3 in DNA: TGTGCCAGCGCAACACCAGGGCGTGGCTACACCTTC.